The 25 T cell receptor beta chains below were found in one sample sequenced in a study of blood T cell repertoires in COVID-19. Produced via immunoSEQ multiplex PCR; TCRdb's table is partial and in-frame only. Here the sample spans roughly 250,000 clones, 80% to 90% being singletons. What was sequenced was PBMCs or T cells enriched from blood (not recorded which). The receptors shown here come from a woman aged 25 to 45 with acute COVID-19.

This chain uses TRBV6-1 with TRBJ1-1; TRBD1 might be the D (5 bases). CDR3 length: 14 amino acids. V was trimmed by 2 bases and J by 5 bases, leaving 12 bases between them. CDR1 and CDR2 (germline): MNHNS, SASEGT. This CDR3 reads CASSESGGRTEAFF. Here the CDR3 DNA reads TGTGCCAGCAGTGAATCGGGGGGACGGACTGAAGCTTTCTTT.

This sequence joins TRBV25-1 and TRBJ2-5; D might be TRBD1 (5 bases). The V and J ends lost 4 bases and 1 base respectively, with 7 bases between them. This CDR3 spans 13 amino acids. CDR1 is MGHDK, CDR2 SYGVNS, per germline. This chain's CDR3 is CASSVTVQETQYF. The CDR3 nucleotides read TGTGCCAGCAGTGTGACAGTCCAAGAGACCCAGTACTTC.

V usage is TRBV7-9 and J usage is TRBJ2-3; 9 bases map to TRBD2. Germline V gene data show CDR1 as SEHNR and CDR2 as FQNEAQ (reference sequence). This CDR3 is built from 16 residues. Losses at the gene ends were 5 bases for V and 2 bases for J; bases not matched to a gene: 8. For the CDR3, the DNA is TGTGCCAGCAGCCCACCGCTAGCGGGGAACACAGATACGCAGTATTTT. Translated: CASSPPLAGNTDTQYF.

This clone was recorded a few times. The chain combines TRBV19 with TRBJ2-7; D possibly corresponds to TRBD2 (5 bases). CDR1 is LNHDA and CDR2 is SQIVND in the germline V gene (reference sequence). The CDR3 contains 14 residues. The V gene lost 4 bases and the J gene lost 0 bases, with 10 bases spanning the gap. CDR3: CASSREISSYEQYF. The DNA of the CDR3 is TGTGCCAGTAGTAGGGAGATCAGCTCCTACGAGCAGTACTTC. Looking up the rest from reference TRBV19 and TRBJ2-7 gives the full variable domain: DGGITQSPKYLFRKEGQNVTLSCEQNLNHDAMYWYRQDPGQGLRLIYYSQIVNDFQKGDIAEGYSVSREKKESFPLTVTSAQKNPTAFYLCASSREISSYEQYFGPGTRLTVT.

The chain carries TRBV24-1 and TRBJ2-1; maybe TRBD1 (6 bases). V gave up 4 bases and J gave up 7 bases, with 10 bases separating them. Germline V gene sequence: CDR1 KGHDR, CDR2 SFDVKD. The CDR3 spans 13 residues. CDR3 protein: CATSDLRGNEQFF. In nucleotides, the CDR3 is TGTGCCACCAGTGACCTCAGGGGAAATGAGCAGTTCTTC.

V usage is TRBV2 and J usage is TRBJ1-2; D remains unclear. Germline assignment: CDR1 SNHLY and CDR2 FYNNEI. There are 13 residues in the CDR3. V lost 0 bases and J 8 bases, leaving 10 bases between the germline ends. The CDR3 DNA sequence: TGTGCCAGCAGTGAAGCCAGGCATGGGGGCTACACCTTC. Residues: CASSEARHGGYTF.

The chain couples TRBV6-2 or TRBV6-3 to TRBJ1-1, with D uncertain. Trimming cost V 4 bases and J 6 bases, with 9 bases left between them. The germline V gene has CDR1 MNHEY and CDR2 SVGEGT. CDR3 size: 12 residues. The CDR3 spells CASSSPFPEAFF. CDR3 sequence (DNA): TGTGCCAGCAGTTCCCCCTTTCCTGAAGCTTTCTTT.

The V and J genes are TRBV7-2 and TRBJ2-1, with TRBD2 matching over 13 bases. CDR1 is SGHTA and CDR2 is FQGNSA in the germline V gene. The V and J ends lost 5 bases and 2 bases, in that order; junction bases with no gene match: 3. This CDR3 has 16 residues. As DNA, the CDR3 is TGTGCCAGCAGCCTCGGACTAGCGGGGGCCTACAATGAGCAGTTCTTC. This gives the protein CASSLGLAGAYNEQFF. The variable domain in full, completed from reference TRBV7-2 and TRBJ2-1, reads GAGVSQSPSNKVTEKGKDVELRCDPISGHTALYWYRQSLGQGLEFLIYFQGNSAPDKSGLPSDRFSAERTGGSVSTLTIQRTQQEDSAVYLCASSLGLAGAYNEQFFGPGTRLTVL.

This clone was seen once. The chain has TRBV7-9 and TRBJ2-7; no definite D call. Trimming removed 1 base from V and 6 bases from J, with 10 bases in between. Germline CDR1 SEHNR, CDR2 FQNEAQ (reference sequence). The CDR3 extends over 13 amino acids. The CDR3 is CASSLGNGGEQYF. In DNA, the CDR3 is TGTGCCAGCAGCTTAGGTAACGGCGGCGAGCAGTACTTC.

The rearrangement uses TRBV5-1 and TRBJ1-2, with 9 bases lining up with TRBD1. Germline V lookup: CDR1 SGHRS, CDR2 YFSETQ. After removal of 5 bases from V and 4 bases from J, the junction contained 6 bases not matched to a gene. CDR3 length: 14 residues. Written as DNA, the CDR3 is TGCGCCAGCAGTCTCACAGGGGGCATCTATGGCTACACCTTC. Translated: CASSLTGGIYGYTF.

The V call is TRBV19, the J call TRBJ2-5, with D perhaps matching TRBD1 (6 bases). V lost 0 bases and J lost 4, with 9 bases in between. From germline, CDR1 is LNHDA and CDR2 SQIVND (reference sequence). CDR3 length: 14 residues. This CDR3 reads CASSIERGSETQYF. The CDR3 DNA is TGTGCCAGTAGTATAGAGAGGGGGTCAGAGACCCAGTACTTC.

The chain recombines TRBV7-8 with TRBJ2-3; TRBD2 matches 8 bases. The V segment lost 5 bases and the J segment 6 bases; nucleotides outside the gene matches: 13. CDR1 and CDR2 from the germline V gene are SGHVS and FQNEAQ. The CDR3 spans 16 residues. CDR3 sequence: CASSPTGGGHRDTQYF. In DNA form, the CDR3 reads TGTGCCAGCAGCCCGACTGGCGGGGGGCACAGGGATACGCAGTATTTT. Full variable domain (remainder filled in from reference TRBV7-8 and TRBJ2-3): GAGVSQSPRYKVAKRGQDVALRCDPISGHVSLFWYQQALGQGPEFLTYFQNEAQLDKSGLPSDRFFAERPEGSVSTLKIQRTQQEDSAVYLCASSPTGGGHRDTQYFGPGTRLTVL.

V and J are TRBV16 and TRBJ1-1, with D perhaps matching TRBD1 (5 bases). There are 13 residues in the CDR3. Trimming took 3 bases from V and 5 from J, leaving 10 bases between them. Germline lookup yields CDR1 KGHSY and CDR2 FQNENV. CDR3 loop: CASSHRPGTEAFF. DNA for the CDR3: TGTGCCAGCAGCCACCGACCAGGGACTGAAGCTTTCTTT. The full variable domain, in which reference TRBV16 and TRBJ1-1 provide the parts outside the CDR3, is GEEVAQTPKHLVRGEGQKAKLYCAPIKGHSYVFWYQQVLKNEFKFLISFQNENVFDETGMPKERFSAKCLPNSPCSLEIQATKLEDSAVYFCASSHRPGTEAFFGQGTRLTVV.

The chain uses TRBV4-1 and TRBJ2-5, with a possible D match to TRBD2 (5 bases). Per the germline V gene, CDR1 is MGHRA and CDR2 is YSYEKL. V lost 0 bases to trimming and J lost 8 bases, with 19 bases between them. This CDR3 has 16 residues. In DNA form, the CDR3 reads TGCGCCAGCAGCCAAGAACTCTTTTCGGGGTCCCTAACCCAGTACTTC. This sequence encodes CASSQELFSGSLTQYF.

This clone was seen at least ten times. Sequence at one end of the junction differs from germline and may be a read error. The CDR3: CASSLAGDSGEKLFF. The CDR3 DNA reads as TGTGCTAGCAGCTTGGCCGGGGACAGCGGAGAAAAACTGTTTTTT. J is TRBJ1-4 and V is TRBV7-7, with TRBD1 matching 7 bases. Germline CDR1 SSHAT, CDR2 FNYEAQ (reference sequence). This CDR3 region has 15 residues.

As regards this clone: The sample holds other DNA sequences that translate to the same CDR3. This chain joins TRBV7-8 and TRBJ2-7; possible D gene TRBD2, 6 bases. V lost 1 base to trimming and J lost 3 bases, with 10 bases between them. Germline V lookup: CDR1 SGHVS, CDR2 FQNEAQ. This CDR3 has 14 amino acids. The CDR3 sequence is CASSLERVSYEQYF. The CDR3, as DNA: TGTGCCAGCAGCTTAGAGCGGGTTAGCTACGAGCAGTACTTC.

The rearrangement joins TRBV7-9 to TRBJ2-5, with 7 bases identical to TRBD1. The CDR3 spans 18 residues. The germline CDR1 and CDR2 sequences are SEHNR and FQNEAQ (reference sequence). V was clipped by 1 base and J by 1 base; unmatched bases: 12. The CDR3 coding sequence is TGTGCCAGCAGCTTAGAGAGCTTCCGGGACAGAACCCAAGAGACCCAGTACTTC. This gives the protein CASSLESFRDRTQETQYF.

The V call is TRBV16, the J call TRBJ1-5, with D hard to call. Per the germline V gene, CDR1 is KGHSY and CDR2 is FQNENV. Trimming shortened V by 4 bases and J by 2 bases, and 9 bases separated the two germline ends. CDR3 length: 14 residues. CDR3 DNA: TGTGCCAGCAGCCGAAAGGGAGGCAATCAGCCCCAGCATTTT. Translation: CASSRKGGNQPQHF.

The J gene is TRBJ1-1, the V gene TRBV18; 8 positions agree with TRBD1. Germline V gene lookup returns CDR1 KGHSH and CDR2 LQKENI. This CDR3 spans 14 amino acids. V gave up 3 bases and J gave up 3 bases; unmatched junction bases: 3. The CDR3 loop reads CASSPSTGDTEAFF. The CDR3 DNA reads as TGTGCCAGCTCACCCTCGACAGGGGACACTGAAGCTTTCTTT.

The chain uses TRBV30 and TRBJ1-4; TRBD1 aligns across 8 bases. The CDR3 is 16 residues long. Per the germline V gene, CDR1 is GTSNPN and CDR2 is SVGIG (reference sequence). Trimming at V came to 1 base and at J to 0 bases, leaving 4 bases not matched to a gene. CDR3 region: CAWSGRQGPTNEKLFF. DNA of the CDR3: TGTGCCTGGAGTGGAAGACAGGGGCCAACTAATGAAAAACTGTTTTTT.

This clone came up a few times. This chain uses TRBV7-2 with TRBJ1-1; D not certain. CDR1 is SGHTA and CDR2 is FQGNSA in the germline V gene. This CDR3 region has 13 residues. V was clipped by 8 bases and J by 0 bases, with 10 bases between them. The CDR3 bases are TGTGCCAGCTGTTGGAGCGTGAACACTGAAGCTTTCTTT. Translation gives CASCWSVNTEAFF.

The genes are TRBV5-1 and TRBJ2-6; a possible D gene is TRBD2 (6 bases). V lost 4 bases to trimming and J lost 10 bases, with 18 bases between them. CDR3 size: 15 residues. CDR1 SGHRS and CDR2 YFSETQ come from the germline V gene. CDR3 DNA sequence: TGCGCCAGCAGCACCTCACCTAGCGAAATGAACGTCCTGACTTTC. This codes for CASSTSPSEMNVLTF.

The chain employs TRBV6-2 or TRBV6-3 and TRBJ2-3, with 7 bases matching TRBD2. V lost 6 bases, J lost 0 bases, and 6 bases stayed unmatched. The CDR3 extends over 15 amino acids. Germline CDR1 and CDR2: MNHEY and SVGEGT. CDR3 DNA: TGTGCCAGCAGCCGGGGGGTTGAGAGCACAGATACGCAGTATTTT. It yields the protein CASSRGVESTDTQYF.

The CDR3 DNA follows: TGTGCCAGCAGTTTCAGGGGGTGGGAGACCCAGTACTTC. It encodes CASSFRGWETQYF. This chain connects TRBV12-3 or TRBV12-4 to TRBJ2-5, with TRBD1 matching over 7 bases. The CDR3 has 13 residues. V lost 3 bases, J lost 5 bases, and 3 bases stayed unmatched.

This clone has only one observation. The CDR3 protein is CASTLAGTAGNTIYF. CDR3 nucleotides: TGTGCCAGCACCCTCGCCGGGACAGCTGGAAACACCATATATTTT. This chain uses TRBV7-2 with TRBJ1-3; TRBD1 matches at 7 bases. Germline V gene lookup returns CDR1 SGHTA and CDR2 FQGNSA. The junction had 8 bases not matched to a gene; V was cut back by 7 bases and J by 2 bases. This CDR3 contains 15 residues.